Listed below are T cell receptor beta chains from one sample, sequenced in a study of human T cells and chemical hapten exposure. TCRdb processed the RACE reads anew with MiXCR; each CDR3 protein has one entry. The table records 70,000 to 100,000 distinct CDR3 sequences, around 7% of them present only once. The input for sequencing was whole blood, taken in connection with sensitization to the hapten diphenylcyclopropenone (DPC). All receptors derive from a woman aged 25 to 39 with alopecia areata. Some clones in this sample may be carry-over from other donors' samples. The conserved cysteine and the conserved F or W are not part of the CDR3 here. Each record gives: CDR3 protein, V gene, clone size, J gene. Size is stated for part of the rows, as once, few or many counts, or as a class when the clone is expanded.

SARGGFESPLH | TRBV20-1 | few | TRBJ1-6
SATPLGSAGYT | TRBV20-1 | many | TRBJ1-2
SGGDTANYGYT | TRBV29-1 | many | TRBJ1-2
SAREGGQPQH | TRBV20-1 | many | TRBJ1-5
SVEDSREGDITEAF | TRBV29-1 | many | TRBJ1-1
ASSLGRPAEQY | TRBV28 | many | TRBJ2-7
SVPGHNTGELF | TRBV29-1 | many | TRBJ2-2
ASSYRADTEAF | TRBV6-6 | few | TRBJ1-1
ASSALVSNEQF | TRBV5-1 | NA | TRBJ2-1
ASSSYYNEQF | TRBV5-6 | many | TRBJ2-1
ASSTEGRDTDTQY | TRBV7-3 | many | TRBJ2-3